These 10 T cell receptor beta chains were all obtained from the same sample, sequenced in a study of T cells in women clearing cervical HPV infection (dated by TCRdb to the late 2010s). Libraries were prepared through the immunoSEQ multiplex PCR assay. In TCRdb, the immuneACCESS table is reduced to in-frame sequences with V and J assigned. These tables do not hold every clone; where another copy was compared, an unresolved V gene accounts for under half, and the others remain unexplained. This sample's table carries under 50,000 clones. The ten largest account for 6.4% of the sample. Sample: blood buffy coat. The receptors come from a woman between 18 and 70 years old with a cervical HPV16 infection that either progressed to CIN3+ or cleared (not recorded which).

With respect to this clone: The read is 3 residues too short to cover the CDR3 end, so that end is filled in from the germline J gene. This chain joins TRBV5-4 and TRBJ2-1, with TRBD1 matching over 9 bases. The germline V gene has CDR1 SGHNT and CDR2 YYREEE (reference sequence). The V gene end was trimmed by 4 bases and the J gene end by 0 bases; junction bases not matched to a gene: 2. The CDR3 sequence is 15 residues long. CDR3 DNA, as far as it was read: TGTGCCAGCAGCGGACAGGGGAACTCCTACAATGAG. Translated, it gives CASSGQGNSYNE. The CDR3 in its entirety is CASSGQGNSYNEQFF.

As concerns this clone: The read finishes 3 residues shy of the CDR3 end, and the germline J gene is used to complete it. The chain combines TRBV7-2 with TRBJ2-4; the match to TRBD1 covers 8 bases. CDR3 size: 15 residues. Germline V gene sequence: CDR1 SGHTA, CDR2 FQGNSA. Trimming cost V 5 bases and J 1 base; bases outside gene matches: 4. CDR3 protein: CASSPDRDAKNIQYF. The sequenced part of the CDR3 DNA is TGTGCCAGCAGCCCGGACAGGGATGCCAAAAACATT.

As regards this clone: The read finishes 3 residues shy of the CDR3 end, and the germline J gene is used to complete it. The gene calls are TRBV15 and TRBJ2-7; 8 nucleotides agree with TRBD1. Germline V gene sequence: CDR1 LNHNV, CDR2 YYDKDF (reference sequence). The CDR3 has 15 amino acids. V trimming: 1 base; J trimming: 5 bases; junction bases outside the gene matches: 7. CDR3 bases read: TGTGCCACCAGCAGAGGAGGGACAGGTATCCACGAG. This codes for CATSRGGTGIHE. The whole CDR3 reads CATSRGGTGIHEQYF.

In the case of this clone: The read is 3 residues too short to cover the CDR3 end, so that end is filled in from the germline J gene. The genes are TRBV6-1 and TRBJ2-3; the D gene is possibly TRBD1 (5 bases). The V end lost 3 bases, the J end lost 0 bases, and 13 bases lay between the germline ends. Germline CDR1 and CDR2: MNHNS and SASEGT. This CDR3 region has 16 residues. The part of the CDR3 DNA that was read is TGTGCCAGCAGTGAGCCGGCAGGGCGGAGCACAGATACG. Translating it yields CASSEPAGRSTDT. The whole CDR3 sequence reads CASSEPAGRSTDTQYF.

As concerns this clone: The CDR3 end lies 3 residues beyond the end of the read and is filled in from the germline J gene. The chain links TRBV20-1 to TRBJ2-3; D remains ambiguous. Germline lookup yields CDR1 DFQATT and CDR2 SNEGSKA (reference sequence). The V and J ends lost 4 bases and 6 bases respectively, with 8 bases between them. This CDR3 region has 11 residues. The DNA read from the CDR3 is TGCAGTGCTATCTTAATGGATACG. Encoded protein: CSAILMDT. The full CDR3 protein reads CSAILMDTQYF.

About this clone: The CDR3 is cut off 3 residues early in the read; its end comes from the germline J gene. The J gene is TRBJ2-3, the V gene TRBV30, with 7 bases that match TRBD2. The CDR3 runs 15 residues. CDR1 and CDR2 from the germline V gene are GTSNPN and SVGIG (reference sequence). V shed 2 bases and J 1 base; nucleotides not matched to a gene: 6. The CDR3 spells CAWSTKLAGTDTQYF. CDR3 DNA, as far as it was read: TGTGCCTGGAGTACAAAGCTAGCGGGCACAGATACG. Drawing the rest from reference TRBV30 and TRBJ2-3, the complete variable domain is SQTIHQWPATLVQPVGSPLSLECTVEGTSNPNLYWYRQAAGRGLQLLFYSVGIGQISSEVPQNLSASRPQDRQFILSSKKLLLSDSGFYLCAWSTKLAGTDTQYFGPGTRLTVL.

As to this clone: Read coverage stops 3 residues before the CDR3 terminus; the germline J gene supplies the remainder. V is TRBV7-9 and J is TRBJ1-1; the match to TRBD1 covers 7 bases. Germline assignment: CDR1 SEHNR and CDR2 FQNEAQ (reference sequence). The CDR3 spans 15 residues. V dropped 1 base and J dropped 3; count of bases not matched to a gene: 5. CDR3 in amino acids: CASSLGSDRHTEAFF. The CDR3 DNA, read in part, is TGTGCCAGCAGCTTAGGATCGGACAGGCACACTGAA.

Comments on this clone: Read sequence stops 3 residues before the CDR3 end, and the germline J gene provides the missing end. This chain uses TRBV7-9 with TRBJ2-2; D gene unclear. This CDR3 has 14 residues. Germline CDR1 and CDR2: SEHNR and FQNEAQ (reference sequence). Incomplete CDR3 DNA: TGTGCCAGCAGCTTAGGGTCAACTAATGAAAAG. This sequence encodes CASSLGSTNEK. The CDR3 in its entirety is CASSLGSTNEKLFF.

On this clone: The read terminates 3 residues before the CDR3 end, so the remaining end is supplied by the germline J gene. This sequence joins TRBV19 and TRBJ1-5; D is perhaps TRBD1 (6 bases). V was clipped by 7 bases and J by 2 bases, with 9 bases between them. Germline values: CDR1 LNHDA, CDR2 SQIVND (reference sequence). The CDR3 is made up of 13 amino acids. CDR3 sequence reads: CASKGGGNQPQHF. CDR3 DNA (partial): TGTGCCAGTAAAGGGGGAGGCAATCAGCCC.

About this clone itself: Read data end 3 residues before the CDR3 end; the end is taken from the germline J gene. The rearrangement links TRBV18 to TRBJ1-2, with D perhaps TRBD1 (5 bases). Germline CDR1 reads KGHSH; CDR2 reads LQKENI. There are 15 residues in the CDR3. The CDR3 here is CASSRRMGPADTYTF. CDR3 bases read: TGTGCCAGCTCACGGCGGATGGGGCCCGCAGATACC. Full variable domain (outside the CDR3, taken from reference TRBV18 and TRBJ1-2): NAGVMQNPRHLVRRRGQEARLRCSPMKGHSHVYWYRQLPEEGLKFMVYLQKENIIDESGMPKERFSAEFPKEGPSILRIQQVVRGDSAAYFCASSRRMGPADTYTFGSGTRLTVV.